This TCR beta chain was recorded in a study of cytomegalovirus exposure and HLA in healthy donors. It was with 60 Vbeta and 13 Jbeta primers that the PCR ran. Profiled with immunoSEQ multiplex PCR; TCRdb holds only in-frame clones, not every one. The sample records more than 100,000 clones, about three quarters being singletons. In germline, CDR1 is SGHRS, CDR2 YFSETQ. CDR3 size: 14 residues. V was cut by 2 bases and J by 0 bases, with 8 bases left in between. Sequenced material: PBMCs. The V call is TRBV5-1, the J call TRBJ2-5, with TRBD1 as a possible D gene (5 bases). This clonotype was sampled from a woman between 35 and 50 years old in good health and CMV-seropositive. CDR3: CASSFSGNQETQYF. The CDR3 nucleotides are TGCGCCAGCAGCTTTTCAGGGAACCAAGAGACCCAGTACTTC.